The source of this T cell receptor beta chain is a study of T cells after yellow fever vaccination. Background on the study: Some fractions had low cell numbers, and these were prepared with SMART-Seq v4 Ultra Low Input. Study results and limitations: It was a small share of clonotypes that appeared in both CD4 and CD8 compartments.

Production of TCR cDNA was by 5'RACE template switching, which also added a universal primer site and UMIs. TCRdb re-called the 5' RACE reads with MiXCR, one entry per CDR3 protein. The sample has over 100,000 distinct CDR3 sequences, 7.5% to 9.5% seen once. This clonotype was counted at least ten times. Its specificity is unknown. The sequencing used CD8+ T cells sorted from PBMCs, collected 45 days after the yellow fever booster vaccination. This TCR derives from a man aged 30-40 years who received the YFV17D yellow fever vaccine.

The DNA for the CDR3 is TGCGCCAGCAGCCAGCCCGGGACTACCGCCTTAATGTACCAAGAGACCCAGTACTTC. Amino acids: CASSQPGTTALMYQETQYF. The chain uses TRBV4-3 and TRBJ2-5; TRBD2 matches at 7 bases. From germline, CDR1 is LGHNA and CDR2 YSLEER. Trimming cost V 3 bases and J 0 bases; bases outside gene matches: 16. CDR3 length: 19 residues.